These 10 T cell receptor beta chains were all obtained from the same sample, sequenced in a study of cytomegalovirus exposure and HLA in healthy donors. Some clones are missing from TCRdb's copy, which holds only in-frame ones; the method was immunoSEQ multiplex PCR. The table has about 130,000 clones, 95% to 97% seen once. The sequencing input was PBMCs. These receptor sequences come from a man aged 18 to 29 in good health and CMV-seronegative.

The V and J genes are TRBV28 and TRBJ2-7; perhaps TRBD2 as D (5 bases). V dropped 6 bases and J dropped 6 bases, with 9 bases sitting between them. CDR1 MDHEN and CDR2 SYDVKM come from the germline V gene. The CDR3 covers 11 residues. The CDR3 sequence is CASSQEVEQYF. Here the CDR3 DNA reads TGTGCCAGCAGCCAGGAGGTCGAGCAGTACTTC.

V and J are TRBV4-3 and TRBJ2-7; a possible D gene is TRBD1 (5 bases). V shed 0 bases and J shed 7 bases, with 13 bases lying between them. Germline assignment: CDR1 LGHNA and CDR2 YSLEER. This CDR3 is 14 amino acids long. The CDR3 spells CASSQEPGLREQYF. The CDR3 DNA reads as TGCGCCAGCAGCCAAGAACCAGGGCTGAGGGAGCAGTACTTC.

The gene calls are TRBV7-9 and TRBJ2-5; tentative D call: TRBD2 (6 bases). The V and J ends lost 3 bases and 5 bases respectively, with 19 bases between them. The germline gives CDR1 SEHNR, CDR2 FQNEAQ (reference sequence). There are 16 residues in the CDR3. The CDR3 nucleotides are TGTGCCAGCAGCTTCCGTTCGGCGGGACCCGGGGAGACCCAGTACTTC. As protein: CASSFRSAGPGETQYF. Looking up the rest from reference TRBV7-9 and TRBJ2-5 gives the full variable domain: DTGVSQNPRHKITKRGQNVTFRCDPISEHNRLYWYRQTLGQGPEFLTYFQNEAQLEKSRLLSDRFSAERPKGSFSTLEIQRTEQGDSAMYLCASSFRSAGPGETQYFGPGTRLLVL.

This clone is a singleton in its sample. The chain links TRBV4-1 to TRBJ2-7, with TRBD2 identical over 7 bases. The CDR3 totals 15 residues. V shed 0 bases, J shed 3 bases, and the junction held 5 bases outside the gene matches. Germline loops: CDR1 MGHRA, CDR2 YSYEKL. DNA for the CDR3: TGCGCCAGCAGCCAAGAGGGGGGACTACTCTACGAGCAGTACTTC. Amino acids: CASSQEGGLLYEQYF.

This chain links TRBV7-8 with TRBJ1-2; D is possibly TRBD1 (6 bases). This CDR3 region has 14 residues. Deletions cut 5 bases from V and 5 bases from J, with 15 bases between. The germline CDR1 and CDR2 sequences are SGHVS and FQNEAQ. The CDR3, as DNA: TGTGCCAGCAGCACGGGACACGGAAGATATGGCTACACCTTC. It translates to CASSTGHGRYGYTF.

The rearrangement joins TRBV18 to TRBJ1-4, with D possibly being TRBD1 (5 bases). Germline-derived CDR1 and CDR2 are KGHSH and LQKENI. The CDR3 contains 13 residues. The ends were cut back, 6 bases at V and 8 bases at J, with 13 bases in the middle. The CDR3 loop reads CASSQGRGEKLFF. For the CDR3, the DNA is TGTGCCAGCTCCCAGGGAAGAGGAGAAAAACTGTTTTTT.

The CDR3 DNA is TGTGCCAGCAGTTTACGCCGGACAGGGAAGGCTGAAGCTTTCTTT. Its protein is CASSLRRTGKAEAFF. The chain uses TRBV28 and TRBJ1-1; 8 positions match TRBD1. The CDR3 is 15 amino acids. In germline, CDR1 is MDHEN, CDR2 SYDVKM. The V gene end was trimmed by 2 bases and the J gene end by 6 bases; junction bases not matched to a gene: 8. Drawing the rest from reference TRBV28 and TRBJ1-1, the complete variable domain is DVKVTQSSRYLVKRTGEKVFLECVQDMDHENMFWYRQDPGLGLRLIYFSYDVKMKEKGDIPEGYSVSREKKERFSLILESASTNQTSMYLCASSLRRTGKAEAFFGQGTRLTVV.

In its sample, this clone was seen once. The CDR3 DNA reads TGTGCCAGCAGCTTCCCCGGGACAGTCTACGAGCAGTACTTC. Translated: CASSFPGTVYEQYF. The chain couples TRBV7-2 to TRBJ2-7; 7 bases are a match to TRBD1. The junction had 5 bases not matched to a gene; V was cut back by 3 bases and J by 3 bases. The CDR3 runs 14 residues. Germline V gene lookup returns CDR1 SGHTA and CDR2 FQGNSA.

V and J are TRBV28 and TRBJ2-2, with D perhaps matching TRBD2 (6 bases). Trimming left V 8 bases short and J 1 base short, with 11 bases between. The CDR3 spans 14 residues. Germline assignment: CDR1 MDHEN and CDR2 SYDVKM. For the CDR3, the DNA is TGTGCCAGCGCGGGGAGCCTGAACACCGGGGAGCTGTTTTTT. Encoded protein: CASAGSLNTGELFF.

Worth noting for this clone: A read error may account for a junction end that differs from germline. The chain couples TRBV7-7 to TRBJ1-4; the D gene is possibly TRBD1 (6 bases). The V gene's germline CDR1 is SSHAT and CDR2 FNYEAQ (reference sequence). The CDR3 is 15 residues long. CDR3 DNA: TGTGCTAGCAGCTTAGGAGGGGGAACTAATGAAAAACTGTTTTTT. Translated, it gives CASSLGGGTNEKLFF.